This T cell receptor (beta chain) was recovered during a study of shared clonotypes between healthy human individuals. Naivety among CD8 cells was defined by CD45RO negativity and positive CCR7 selection, thereby excluding terminally differentiated effector memory CD45RA+ cells. V was cut by 1 base and J by 4 bases, with 7 bases left in between. The CDR3 has 13 residues. Per the germline V gene, CDR1 is MDHEN and CDR2 is SYDVKM. Splitting of each subset's genomic DNA was done evenly across several immunoSEQ plates. Original processing notes: Junction-only immunoSEQ data arrived without quality scores, meaning filtering differed. Using immunoSEQ multiplex PCR, the repertoire was profiled, and TCRdb retains in-frame clones only, with some absent. D and trimming were read from the DNA, whereas the V and J calls and clone size are those reported in that table. The sample comprises around 2,000,000 clones, just under 95% of which are singletons, and more than 0.95% rests with the top ten.

Remarks on this clone: The same CDR3 can be traced to other DNA sequences in this sample.

This TCR came from a young man in good health. V gene TRBV28 combines with J gene TRBJ2-5; D ambiguous. Sequenced: naive CD8+ T cells sorted from blood. CDR3 region: CASSLLGLETQYF. The CDR3 DNA reads TGTGCCAGCAGTTTATTAGGGTTAGAGACCCAGTACTTC.